This record looks at one T cell receptor beta chain sequence and its context. This clonotype has only a few counts. Its antigen has not been determined. Per-base qualities were not stored, and no clone one base away is much larger. This entry is derived from a study of regulatory T cells in long-lasting Graves disease (dated by TCRdb to the early 2020s). Regarding the research as a whole: To count as having persistent Graves' disease, a patient had to have received antithyroid drug treatment for over 5 years with TSH receptor autoantibodies remaining persistently positive. Peripheral blood TCR sequencing and RNA sequencing compared persistent Graves' disease patients with newly diagnosed Graves' disease patients. The study was registered as a clinical trial and conducted in China. TCR sequencing covered some 13 persistent and 20 or so newly diagnosed Graves' disease patients, around 35 samples in total. On average, persistent Graves' disease patients in the clinical cohort had been on antithyroid drugs for about 9.3 years. General conclusions and limits of the study: The study examined only peripheral blood because the primary lesion, thyroid tissue, could not be accessed. The small sample size was acknowledged by the authors as a limitation that may reduce accuracy. Compared with newly diagnosed patients, patients with persistent Graves' disease had lower TCR Shannon entropy and fewer highly expanded clones, which suggests clonal expansion. Preferential use of TRBV28, TRBJ1-2 and TRBJ2-5 was observed in persistent disease, whereas TRBV20-1 and TRBJ2-1 were favored in newly diagnosed disease. Only the TCR beta chain was sequenced and analyzed. Patients with persistent disease shared more public clonotypes (approximately 2,500) than newly diagnosed patients did (966).

The library was generated by multiplex PCR. The sequencing machine was an Illumina HiSeq 4000. CDR3 regions were amplified by Arm-PCR with iRepertoire HTBI primers to construct TCR beta libraries. Before sequencing, the PCR products went through gel purification. The authors' analysis ran thus. Gene usage analysis of CDR3 amino acid clonotypes used the roughly 60 TRBV and 14 TRBJ segments found across samples. COPE and FqMerger were used to merge filtered high-quality paired reads into contigs. BLAST was used to align contigs to IMGT TRBV, TRBD and TRBJ reference genes, and CDR3 was defined according to IMGT. Any clonotype with a frequency above 0.1% was classified as a highly expanded clone. Shannon entropy served as the measure of repertoire diversity, while the Gini coefficient captured V-J evenness. Public clonotypes were defined as clonotypes shared by more than one individual. TCRdb reprocessed the public reads (quality trimming at Q25 with fastp, clone calling with MiXCR) and kept in-frame beta chains. Entries are consolidated by CDR3 protein sequence, retaining the most common genes and DNA. None of the V and J calls come from the authors' own analysis; TCRdb made them. The sample yields some 440,000 distinct CDR3 sequences; around 20% were counted once. Over 7.5% of the sample is held by the ten biggest clonotypes.

The meaning of the sample's time point label: persistent/refractory GD, antithyroid drugs over 5 years with positive TRAb. RNA was extracted from PBMCs in TRIzol for both TCR sequencing and RNA sequencing. Graves' disease was diagnosed according to American Thyroid Association guidelines. Patients for the study were recruited at an endocrinology department in Xi'an, China. Each patient gave roughly 10 milliliters of peripheral blood, collected in an EDTA anticoagulant tube. Ficoll Paque Plus density gradient separation was used to isolate PBMCs, and no additional T cell sorting was done. An Agilent 2100 Bioanalyzer and agarose gel were used to check RNA quality, while a NanoDrop 2000 measured RNA concentration. CDR1 DFQATT and CDR2 SNEGSKA were looked up in the germline V gene (reference sequence). V lost 0 bases and J lost 3 bases; the stretch between them is 6 bases long. The CDR3 covers 12 residues, taking in both the cysteine and the phenylalanine. Of the read, only the CDR3 DNA is kept; its 36 bases are in frame from base 1.

This receptor chain uses TRBV20-1 and TRBJ2-7; the D segment cannot be called with confidence. This specimen was peripheral blood mononuclear cells (PBMCs), taken when the disease was refractory, from a patient treated with antithyroid drugs. The clonotype comes from a female donor with Graves disease. The CDR3 sequence is CSARELLYEQYF. The bases are TGCAGTGCTAGAGAGCTTCTCTACGAGCAGTACTTC.